This T cell receptor (beta chain) was found in a study of shared clonotypes between healthy human individuals. This clone is a singleton in its sample. The antigen is undetermined. The junction departs from germline at one end; a sequencing error may be responsible. Broader study findings: Though the depth was large, rarefaction showed that sorted-subset sequencing was incomplete.

The repertoire was sequenced with immunoSEQ multiplex PCR; TCRdb's copy has only in-frame clones and lacks some. In the table there are around 1,000,000 clones, approximately 80% of which are singletons. This CDR3 contains 15 residues. Looked up from germline, CDR1 is LGHNA and CDR2 is YSLEER. The chain couples TRBV4-3 to TRBJ1-2; 10 bases align to TRBD1. The clonotype comes from a young man in good health. Some clones in this sample may be carry-over from other donors' samples. Sequencing was carried out using memory CD4+ T cells from PBMCs. As for subset: CD45RA-negative fraction. For the CDR3, the DNA is TGCGCCAGCAGCCGCCGGACAGGGGGGAGTTATGACTACACCTTC. Translated, it gives CASSRRTGGSYDYTF.